The sequence of this T cell receptor (beta chain) was determined in a study of shared clonotypes between healthy human individuals. The overall study: Plates per donor: three CD4 naive, three CD4 memory, two CD8 naive, one CD8 memory. Study-level findings and limits: The study generally estimated greater richness for naive than memory subsets. Shared across a few donors were roughly 5% of the naive CD4 clonotypes.

V dropped 7 bases and J dropped 5 bases, with 15 bases sitting between them. The CDR3 length is 14 residues. Per the germline V gene, CDR1 is LNHDA and CDR2 is SQIVND (reference sequence). In its sample, this clone was seen once. What it binds is unknown. Produced via immunoSEQ multiplex PCR; TCRdb's table is partial and in-frame only. The sample has about 1 million clones; 70% to 80% are singletons. This sequence originates from a man aged 18-30 years in good health. The genes are TRBV19 and TRBJ2-1, with D maybe TRBD1 (6 bases). The specimen sequenced was memory CD4+ T cells sorted from blood. The subset was: CD45RA-negative fraction. CDR3 sequence reads: CASTSGERHNEQFF. Written as DNA, the CDR3 is TGTGCCAGTACCTCAGGGGAGAGGCACAATGAGCAGTTCTTC.